This TCR beta chain was identified during a study of shared clonotypes between healthy human individuals. The test was conducted at deep level. This table comes from immunoSEQ multiplex PCR, and its TCRdb copy is limited to in-frame clones, with some not included. The data show about 1.1 million clones, 70% to 80% seen once. This clone came up once. The ends were cut back, 5 bases at V and 3 bases at J, with 11 bases in the middle. Germline V CDR1 and CDR2: MNHEY, SMNVEV (reference sequence). This CDR3 contains 13 residues. The chain uses TRBV27 and TRBJ2-7; D gene uncertain. Sequencing was carried out using memory CD4+ T cells from PBMCs. The subset was: CD45RA-negative fraction. This TCR was recovered from a man aged 18 to 35 in good health. Some clones in this sample may be carry-over from other donors' samples. The CDR3 loop reads CASSAFMDYEQYF. The CDR3 bases are TGTGCCAGCAGTGCATTCATGGACTACGAGCAGTACTTC.